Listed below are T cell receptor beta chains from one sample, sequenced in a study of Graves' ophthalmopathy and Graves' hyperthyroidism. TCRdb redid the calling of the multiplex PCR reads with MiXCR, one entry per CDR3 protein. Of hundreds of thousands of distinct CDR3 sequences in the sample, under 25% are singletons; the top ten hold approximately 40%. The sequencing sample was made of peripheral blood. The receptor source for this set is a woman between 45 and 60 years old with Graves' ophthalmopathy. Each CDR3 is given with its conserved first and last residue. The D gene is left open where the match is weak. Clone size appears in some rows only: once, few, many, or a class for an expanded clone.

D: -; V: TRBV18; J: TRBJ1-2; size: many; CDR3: CASSPPGGIVGGYTF; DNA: TGTGCCAGCTCACCACCCGGGGGCATCGTCGGTGGCTACACCTTC
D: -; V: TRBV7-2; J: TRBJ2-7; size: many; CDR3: CASSYSLGAYEQYF; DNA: TGTGCCAGCAGCTATAGTCTTGGGGCCTACGAGCAGTACTTC
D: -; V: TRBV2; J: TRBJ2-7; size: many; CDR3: CARRGGPSYEQYF; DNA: TGTGCCCGGAGGGGGGGTCCGTCCTACGAGCAGTACTTC
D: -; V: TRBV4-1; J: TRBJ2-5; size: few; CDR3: CASSQSGVAPGRETQYF; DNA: TGCGCCAGCAGCCAGAGTGGGGTGGCCCCGGGGAGAGAGACCCAGTACTTC
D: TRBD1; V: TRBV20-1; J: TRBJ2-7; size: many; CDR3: CSASTGTGGTTYEQYF; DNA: TGCAGTGCTTCTACCGGGACAGGGGGAACTACCTACGAGCAGTACTTC
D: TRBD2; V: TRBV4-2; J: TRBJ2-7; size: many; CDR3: CASSQDLAGGYEQYF; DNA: TGTGCCAGCAGCCAAGATCTAGCGGGAGGGTACGAGCAGTACTTC
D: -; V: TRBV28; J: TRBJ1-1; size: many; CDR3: CASSPPGGEAFF; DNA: TGTGCCAGCAGTCCCCCCGGCGGTGAAGCTTTCTTT
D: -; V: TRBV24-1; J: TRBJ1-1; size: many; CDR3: CARPAPGGYTEAFF; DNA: TGTGCCAGGCCTGCTCCGGGAGGCTACACTGAAGCTTTCTTT
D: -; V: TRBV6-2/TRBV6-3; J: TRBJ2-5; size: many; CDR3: CASSYPTQTRAQETQYF; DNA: TGTGCCAGCAGTTACCCGACGCAGACGCGCGCTCAAGAGACCCAGTACTTC
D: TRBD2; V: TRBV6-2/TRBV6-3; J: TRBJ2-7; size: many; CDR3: CASSPELADYEQYF; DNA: TGTGCCAGCAGTCCCGAACTAGCGGACTACGAGCAGTACTTC
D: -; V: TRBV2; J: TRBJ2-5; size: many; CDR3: CASSVRGPETQYF; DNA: TGTGCCAGCAGTGTGAGGGGCCCGGAGACCCAGTACTTC
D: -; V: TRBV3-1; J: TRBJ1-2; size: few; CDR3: CASTGRDGYTF; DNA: TGTGCCAGCACAGGGAGGGATGGCTACACCTTC
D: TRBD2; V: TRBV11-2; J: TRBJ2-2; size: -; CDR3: CASSPRKGGTSGNTGELFF; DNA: TGTGCCAGCAGCCCCAGGAAGGGCGGGACTAGCGGGAACACCGGGGAGCTGTTTTTT
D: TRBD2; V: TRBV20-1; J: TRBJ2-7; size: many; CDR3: CSARSGEGQYF; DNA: TGCAGTGCTAGAAGCGGGGAGGGGCAGTACTTC
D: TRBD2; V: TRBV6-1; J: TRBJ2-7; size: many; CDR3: CASKRSGTLDEQYF; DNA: TGTGCCAGCAAGAGAAGCGGGACCTTAGACGAGCAGTACTTC
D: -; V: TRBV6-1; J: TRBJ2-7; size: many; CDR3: CASSEVLLGKYEQYF; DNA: TGTGCCAGCAGTGAAGTGCTTTTGGGGAAATACGAGCAGTACTTC
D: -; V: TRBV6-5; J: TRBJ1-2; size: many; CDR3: CASSYLKNYGYTF; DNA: TGTGCCAGCAGTTACCTAAAGAACTATGGCTACACCTTC
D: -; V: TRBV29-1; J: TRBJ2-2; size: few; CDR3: CSVEEIRELFF; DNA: TGCAGCGTTGAAGAAATCAGGGAGCTGTTTTTT
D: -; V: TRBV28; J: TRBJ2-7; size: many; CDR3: CASSPQPNRYEQYF; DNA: TGTGCCAGCAGTCCCCAGCCCAACCGCTACGAGCAGTACTTC
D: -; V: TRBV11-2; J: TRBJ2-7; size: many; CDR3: CASSLEYSYEQYF; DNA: TGTGCCAGCAGCTTAGAGTATTCCTACGAGCAGTACTTC
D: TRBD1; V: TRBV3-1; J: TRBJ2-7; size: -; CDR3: CASGKSYRGQDYEQYF; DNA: TGTGCCAGCGGGAAGTCATACAGGGGGCAGGACTACGAGCAGTACTTC
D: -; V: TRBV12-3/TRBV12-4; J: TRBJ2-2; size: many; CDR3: CASRDRSRGELFF; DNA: TGTGCCAGCAGAGACCGTTCGAGGGGGGAGCTGTTTTTT